The T cell receptor beta chain described here comes from a study of cytomegalovirus exposure and HLA in healthy donors. Use of 60 Vbeta and 13 Jbeta primers characterized the PCR. Some clones are missing from TCRdb's copy, which holds only in-frame ones; the method was immunoSEQ multiplex PCR. In the table there are more than 110,000 clones, 75% to 85% of which are singletons. This clone has just one count. CDR3 length equals 12 residues. The germline V gene encodes CDR1 SGHNT and CDR2 YYREEE (reference sequence). Between the trimmed V and J ends, which lost 3 bases and 1 base, there was a span of 4 bases.

The rearrangement joins TRBV5-4 to TRBJ1-2; D unresolved. The sequencing input was PBMCs. This receptor was taken from a man between 50 and 59 years old in good health and CMV-seronegative. The CDR3 nucleotides are TGTGCCAGCAGCTCCGTTAACTATGGCTACACCTTC. This sequence encodes CASSSVNYGYTF.